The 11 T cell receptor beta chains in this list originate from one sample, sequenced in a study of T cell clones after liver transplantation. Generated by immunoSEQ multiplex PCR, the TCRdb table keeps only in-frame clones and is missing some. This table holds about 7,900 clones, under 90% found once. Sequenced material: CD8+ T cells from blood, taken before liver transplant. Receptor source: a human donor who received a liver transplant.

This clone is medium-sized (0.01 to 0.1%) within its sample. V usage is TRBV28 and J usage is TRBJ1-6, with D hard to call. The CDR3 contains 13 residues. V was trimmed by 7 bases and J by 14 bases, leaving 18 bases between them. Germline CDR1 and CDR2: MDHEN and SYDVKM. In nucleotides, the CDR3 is TGTGCCAGCACAAAGACGGGTTTGGAATCCCTCCACTTT. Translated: CASTKTGLESLHF. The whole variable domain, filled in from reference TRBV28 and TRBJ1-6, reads DVKVTQSSRYLVKRTGEKVFLECVQDMDHENMFWYRQDPGLGLRLIYFSYDVKMKEKGDIPEGYSVSREKKERFSLILESASTNQTSMYLCASTKTGLESLHFGNGTRLTVT.

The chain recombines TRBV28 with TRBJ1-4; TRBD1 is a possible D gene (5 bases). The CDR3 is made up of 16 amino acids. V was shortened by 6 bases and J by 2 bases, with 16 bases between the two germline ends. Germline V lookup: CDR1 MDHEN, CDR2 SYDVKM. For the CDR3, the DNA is TGTGCCAGCAGCCTAGGTCGGGGGGGGACTAATGAAAAACTGTTTTTT. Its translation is CASSLGRGGTNEKLFF. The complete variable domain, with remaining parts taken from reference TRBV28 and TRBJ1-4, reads DVKVTQSSRYLVKRTGEKVFLECVQDMDHENMFWYRQDPGLGLRLIYFSYDVKMKEKGDIPEGYSVSREKKERFSLILESASTNQTSMYLCASSLGRGGTNEKLFFGSGTQLSVL.

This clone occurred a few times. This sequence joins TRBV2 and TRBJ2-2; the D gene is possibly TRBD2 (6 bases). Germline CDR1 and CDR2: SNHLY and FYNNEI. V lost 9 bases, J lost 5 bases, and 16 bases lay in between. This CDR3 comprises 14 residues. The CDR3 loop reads CARRLVKGTGELFF. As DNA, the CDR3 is TGTGCCAGGAGACTAGTAAAGGGTACCGGGGAGCTGTTTTTT.

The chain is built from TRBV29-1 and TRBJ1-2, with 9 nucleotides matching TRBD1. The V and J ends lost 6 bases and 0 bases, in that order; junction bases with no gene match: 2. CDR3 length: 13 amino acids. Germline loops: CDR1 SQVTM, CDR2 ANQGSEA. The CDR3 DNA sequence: TGCAGCGTCGGGACAGGGTCTAACTATGGCTACACCTTC. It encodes CSVGTGSNYGYTF.

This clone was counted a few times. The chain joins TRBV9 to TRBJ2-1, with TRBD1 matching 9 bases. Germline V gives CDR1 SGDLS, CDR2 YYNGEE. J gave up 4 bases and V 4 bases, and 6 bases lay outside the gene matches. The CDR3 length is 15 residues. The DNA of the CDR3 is TGTGCCAGCAGCCTACAGGGACAGGGATACAATGAGCAGTTCTTC. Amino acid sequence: CASSLQGQGYNEQFF.

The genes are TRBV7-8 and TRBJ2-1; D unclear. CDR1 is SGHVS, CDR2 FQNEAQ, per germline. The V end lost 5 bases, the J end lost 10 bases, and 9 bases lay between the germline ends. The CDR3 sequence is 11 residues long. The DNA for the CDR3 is TGTGCCAGCAGCCTTCTGCGAGAGCAGTTCTTC. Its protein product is CASSLLREQFF.

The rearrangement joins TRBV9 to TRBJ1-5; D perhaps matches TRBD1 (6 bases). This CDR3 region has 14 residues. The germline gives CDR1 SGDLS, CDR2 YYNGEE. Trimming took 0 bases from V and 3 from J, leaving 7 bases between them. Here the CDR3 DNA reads TGTGCCAGCAGCGTAGGGGACACCAATCAGCCCCAGCATTTT. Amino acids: CASSVGDTNQPQHF.

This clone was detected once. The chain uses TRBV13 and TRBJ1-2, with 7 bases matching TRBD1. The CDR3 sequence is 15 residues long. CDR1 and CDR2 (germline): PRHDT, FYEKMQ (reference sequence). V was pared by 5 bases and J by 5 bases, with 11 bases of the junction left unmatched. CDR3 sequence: CASSTGTEYFYGYTF. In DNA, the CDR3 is TGTGCCAGCAGCACGGGGACAGAATACTTTTATGGCTACACCTTC. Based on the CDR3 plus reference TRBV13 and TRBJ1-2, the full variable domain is AAGVIQSPRHLIKEKRETATLKCYPIPRHDTVYWYQQGPGQDPQFLISFYEKMQSDKGSIPDRFSAQQFSDYHSELNMSSLELGDSALYFCASSTGTEYFYGYTFGSGTRLTVV.

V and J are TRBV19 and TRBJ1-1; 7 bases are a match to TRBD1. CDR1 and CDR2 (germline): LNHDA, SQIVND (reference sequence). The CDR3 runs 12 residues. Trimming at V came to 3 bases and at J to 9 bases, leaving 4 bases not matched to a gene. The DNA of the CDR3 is TGTGCCAGTAGTATCAGCAGGGGGAAAGCTTTCTTT. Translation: CASSISRGKAFF.

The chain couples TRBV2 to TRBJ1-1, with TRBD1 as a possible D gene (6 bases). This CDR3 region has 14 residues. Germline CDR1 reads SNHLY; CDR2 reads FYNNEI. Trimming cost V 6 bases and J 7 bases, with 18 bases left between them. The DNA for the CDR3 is TGTGCCAGCAGGCCGATCGGACAGTTTGGTGAAGCTTTCTTT. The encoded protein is CASRPIGQFGEAFF.

For the CDR3, the DNA is TGCAGTGCTGGGCAGGGGGAGCAGTTCTTC. Protein sequence: CSAGQGEQFF. The chain uses TRBV20-1 and TRBJ2-1, with D possibly TRBD1 on 6 matching bases. Trimming pared 5 bases from V and 10 bases from J, leaving 9 bases between. Germline V gives CDR1 DFQATT, CDR2 SNEGSKA (reference sequence). This CDR3 spans 10 amino acids.